These 2 T cell receptor beta chains originate from one sample sequenced in a study of response to subunit inactivated influenza vaccine (dated by TCRdb to the late 2010s). The library came from RT-PCR. Sequencing used an Illumina HiSeq 2500. TCRdb reanalyzed the raw reads on its own, using fastp at Q25 for trimming and MiXCR for clone calling, and kept in-frame beta chains. Rows are unified per CDR3 protein, each entry keeping the most common DNA and genes. Within this sample are hundreds of thousands of distinct CDR3 sequences, with less than 20% of them counted one time only. The ten top clones hold about a tenth of the sample. The specimen was PBMCs from blood, collected 4 to 6 days after vaccination. The origin of the receptors is a man between 50 and 59 years old who received an inactivated influenza vaccine. Donor details come from another sample of the same person, matched by shared clones.

This clonotype was picked up a small number of times. J is TRBJ2-3 and V is TRBV29-1; 8 bases map to TRBD1. Germline CDR1 reads SQVTM; CDR2 reads ANQGSEA. The CDR3 consists of 10 residues. Trimming at V came to 4 bases and at J to 12 bases, leaving 3 bases not matched to a gene. This CDR3 reads CSVVAGGQYF. The CDR3, as DNA: TGCAGCGTTGTTGCAGGGGGCCAGTATTTT.

CDR3 in amino acids: CASSLARIAGEQYF. CDR3 in DNA: TGTGCCAGCAGTTTAGCAAGGATAGCGGGCGAGCAGTACTTC. The chain links TRBV12-3 or TRBV12-4 to TRBJ2-7, with TRBD2 identical over 7 bases. The CDR3 length is 14 residues. V was clipped by 0 bases and J by 6 bases; unmatched bases: 5.